The 9 T cell receptor beta chains below all came from one sample that was sequenced in a study of shared clonotypes between healthy human individuals. Profiled with immunoSEQ multiplex PCR; TCRdb holds only in-frame clones, not every one. The top ten hold roughly 0.13% of the sample, which has around 2.1 million clones, approximately 94% seen once. The sequencing input was naive CD4+ T cells sorted from blood. The sample's subset: CD45RA+ positively selected. These receptor sequences come from a man younger than 30 in good health.

A remark on this clone: In the same sample, other DNA sequences code for this CDR3. The J gene is TRBJ1-6, the V gene TRBV30, with 7 bases that match TRBD1. Germline V lookup: CDR1 GTSNPN, CDR2 SVGIG (reference sequence). V gave up 1 base and J gave up 7 bases; unmatched junction bases: 4. The CDR3 totals 14 residues. The CDR3 sequence is CAWSDRGRNSPLHF. In DNA form, the CDR3 reads TGTGCCTGGAGTGATAGGGGGCGGAATTCACCCCTCCACTTT. Complete variable domain (other parts from reference TRBV30 and TRBJ1-6): SQTIHQWPATLVQPVGSPLSLECTVEGTSNPNLYWYRQAAGRGLQLLFYSVGIGQISSEVPQNLSASRPQDRQFILSSKKLLLSDSGFYLCAWSDRGRNSPLHFGNGTRLTVT.

This clone was seen only once. The gene calls are TRBV7-9 and TRBJ1-4, with D possibly being TRBD1 (6 bases). The V end was cut by 5 bases, the J end by 7 bases, with 17 bases between. The CDR3 runs 15 residues. Germline V gives CDR1 SEHNR, CDR2 FQNEAQ (reference sequence). CDR3 bases: TGTGCCAGCAGCCGACGCGCAGGGGACATTGAAAAACTGTTTTTT. The encoded protein is CASSRRAGDIEKLFF.

The chain combines TRBV12-5 with TRBJ2-3; 9 bases fit TRBD2. CDR3 length: 19 residues. Germline trimming cut 2 bases from V and 4 bases from J; bases unmatched to any gene: 16. CDR1 is LGHNT and CDR2 is FRNRAP in the germline V gene. The CDR3 spells CASGLRSWREGRRADTQYF. The CDR3 nucleotides read TGTGCTAGTGGTTTGAGGTCCTGGCGGGAGGGCCGAAGGGCAGATACGCAGTATTTT.

The chain has TRBV9 and TRBJ1-3; a possible D gene is TRBD1 (6 bases). CDR3 size: 16 residues. CDR1 and CDR2 from the germline V gene are SGDLS and YYNGEE. The ends were cut back, 4 bases at V and 7 bases at J, with 21 bases in the middle. CDR3 protein: CASSPQPGAEGNTIYF. In DNA form, the CDR3 reads TGTGCCAGCAGCCCCCAACCGGGGGCTGAGGGTAACACCATATATTTT. Based on the CDR3 plus reference TRBV9 and TRBJ1-3, the full variable domain is DSGVTQTPKHLITATGQRVTLRCSPRSGDLSVYWYQQSLDQGLQFLIQYYNGEERAKGNILERFSAQQFPDLHSELNLSSLELGDSALYFCASSPQPGAEGNTIYFGEGSWLTVV.

The chain recombines TRBV6-1 with TRBJ2-5, with TRBD2 identical over 8 bases. The CDR3 is 13 amino acids. Germline V lookup: CDR1 MNHNS, CDR2 SASEGT. The V and J ends lost 6 bases and 5 bases, in that order; junction bases with no gene match: 5. The CDR3 nucleotides are TGTGCCAGCAGGGGGACTAGTCGGGAGACCCAGTACTTC. Encoded protein: CASRGTSRETQYF.

V usage is TRBV5-1 and J usage is TRBJ2-7; D is possibly TRBD1 or TRBD2 (6 bases each). The CDR3 spans 14 residues. Looked up from germline, CDR1 is SGHRS and CDR2 is YFSETQ. V was trimmed by 6 bases and J by 5 bases, leaving 18 bases between them. The CDR3 DNA reads as TGCGCCAGCACAAACGGGGGCCCCGGGAACGAGCAGTACTTC. As protein: CASTNGGPGNEQYF. Using reference TRBV5-1 and TRBJ2-7 for the parts outside the CDR3, the full variable domain is KAGVTQTPRYLIKTRGQQVTLSCSPISGHRSVSWYQQTPGQGLQFLFEYFSETQRNKGNFPGRFSGRQFSNSRSEMNVSTLELGDSALYLCASTNGGPGNEQYFGPGTRLTVT.

The chain has TRBV28 and TRBJ1-6; D call uncertain. This CDR3 spans 12 amino acids. The V end lost 6 bases, the J end lost 10 bases, and 10 bases lay between the germline ends. Germline loops: CDR1 MDHEN, CDR2 SYDVKM. The CDR3 here is CASREQKSPLHF. CDR3 sequence (DNA): TGTGCCAGCAGAGAACAGAAGTCACCCCTCCACTTT.

The chain is built from TRBV2 and TRBJ2-7; D remains unclear. Germline V CDR1 and CDR2: SNHLY, FYNNEI. The V gene lost 7 bases and the J gene lost 5 bases, with 12 bases spanning the gap. This CDR3 spans 12 amino acids. The CDR3 bases are TGTGCCAGCACCTTGGGTCCCCACGAGCAGTACTTC. Residues: CASTLGPHEQYF.

The V call is TRBV10-3, the J call TRBJ1-2; weak D call: TRBD1 (6 bases). The CDR3 length is 14 residues. Trimming removed 3 bases at V and 1 base at J, with 9 bases between. Germline V gene lookup returns CDR1 ENHRY and CDR2 SYGVKD. DNA for the CDR3: TGTGCCATCAGTGATGGGGGGCTTAACTATGGCTACACCTTC. Translated, it gives CAISDGGLNYGYTF.